These 28 T cell receptor beta chains were sequenced from one sample in a study of blood T cell repertoires in COVID-19. The assay was immunoSEQ multiplex PCR, and TCRdb's table has in-frame clones only and misses some. Of 150,000 to 200,000 clones in the sample, approximately 84% are singletons; the top ten hold over 7%. Sequencing was carried out using PBMCs or T cells enriched from blood (not recorded which). The receptors come from a woman between 50 and 59 years old who had recovered from COVID-19.

The chain combines TRBV28 with TRBJ1-2; perhaps TRBD1 as D (5 bases). Between the trimmed V and J ends, which lost 3 bases and 5 bases, there was a span of 13 bases. The CDR3 length is 14 residues. Germline V gene data show CDR1 as MDHEN and CDR2 as SYDVKM. The CDR3 region is CASSLGGGAYGYTF. The CDR3 DNA is TGTGCCAGCAGTTTGGGGGGAGGGGCGTATGGCTACACCTTC.

The CDR3 here is CAWNGGGGQWANEQFF. The CDR3 DNA reads TGTGCCTGGAACGGAGGCGGAGGGCAGTGGGCCAATGAGCAGTTCTTC. The V call is TRBV30, the J call TRBJ2-1; possible D gene TRBD2, 6 bases. CDR1 and CDR2 from the germline V gene are GTSNPN and SVGIG (reference sequence). V was trimmed by 4 bases and J by 6 bases, leaving 22 bases between them. The CDR3 totals 16 residues. The full variable domain, its missing parts supplied by reference TRBV30 and TRBJ2-1, is SQTIHQWPATLVQPVGSPLSLECTVEGTSNPNLYWYRQAAGRGLQLLFYSVGIGQISSEVPQNLSASRPQDRQFILSSKKLLLSDSGFYLCAWNGGGGQWANEQFFGPGTRLTVL.

This clone showed up just a few times. The V gene is TRBV28, the J gene TRBJ1-2; 9 bases align to TRBD1. J lost 3 bases, V lost 8 bases, and 4 bases had no gene match. The CDR3 consists of 13 residues. Germline assignment: CDR1 MDHEN and CDR2 SYDVKM. DNA of the CDR3: TGTGCCAGCGGTTGGGACAGGGACTATGGCTACACCTTC. Translation gives CASGWDRDYGYTF.

This clone was detected only once. The chain employs TRBV19 and TRBJ1-3, with D possibly TRBD1 on 6 matching bases. This CDR3 region has 15 residues. The ends were cut back, 6 bases at V and 0 bases at J, with 12 bases in the middle. The germline gives CDR1 LNHDA, CDR2 SQIVND (reference sequence). Here the CDR3 DNA reads TGTGCCAGTAGGCTGGACAGCGTCTCTGGAAACACCATATATTTT. Translation gives CASRLDSVSGNTIYF.

This clone was counted between two and nine times. The chain carries TRBV25-1 and TRBJ1-2, with TRBD1 matching 8 bases. Per the germline V gene, CDR1 is MGHDK and CDR2 is SYGVNS. Trimming cost V 4 bases and J 1 base; bases outside gene matches: 8. CDR3 length: 16 residues. The CDR3 loop reads CASSAPGQDLNYGYTF. CDR3 coding DNA: TGTGCCAGCAGTGCCCCGGGACAGGATCTTAACTATGGCTACACCTTC.

The chain employs TRBV4-2 and TRBJ1-1; 9 positions match TRBD1. The CDR3 runs 16 residues. V lost 4 bases, J lost 5 bases, and 11 bases stayed unmatched. In germline, CDR1 is LGHNA, CDR2 YNFKEQ. Written as DNA, the CDR3 is TGTGCCAGCAGCCCCTTGGGGGGGACAGGGTGGACTGAAGCTTTCTTT. Translated, it gives CASSPLGGTGWTEAFF.

This chain uses TRBV5-8 with TRBJ1-4; maybe TRBD1 (6 bases). Trimming removed 3 bases at V and 0 bases at J, with 21 bases between. This CDR3 has 19 residues. Germline CDR1 SGHTS, CDR2 YDEGEE. The CDR3 DNA follows: TGTGCCAGCAGCTCCGGGACATTCTCTCTCGTTGCAACTAATGAAAAACTGTTTTTT. Translated: CASSSGTFSLVATNEKLFF.

The chain couples TRBV5-1 to TRBJ2-5; 10 positions agree with TRBD2. The length of the CDR3 is 16 residues. Trimming took 5 bases from V and 0 from J; bases not matched to a gene: 7. CDR1 is SGHRS and CDR2 is YFSETQ in the germline V gene. The CDR3 DNA reads TGCGCCAGCAGTACGAGCGGGAGGGTGTACCAAGAGACCCAGTACTTC. This translates into CASSTSGRVYQETQYF.

This clone was detected only once. V is TRBV18 and J is TRBJ1-6, with D hard to call. The CDR3 has 12 amino acids. CDR1 KGHSH and CDR2 LQKENI come from the germline V gene. Trimming removed 6 bases from V and 7 bases from J, with 7 bases in between. This chain's CDR3 is CASSAGNSPLHF. DNA of the CDR3: TGTGCCAGCTCGGCGGGGAATTCACCCCTCCACTTT.

This rearrangement joins TRBV28 to TRBJ1-1, with D possibly matching TRBD1 (5 bases). Trimming cost V 3 bases and J 0 bases, with 14 bases left between them. Looked up from germline, CDR1 is MDHEN and CDR2 is SYDVKM. This CDR3 is 16 amino acids long. The CDR3 sequence is CASSLGDWEMNTEAFF. DNA for the CDR3: TGTGCCAGCAGTTTGGGGGACTGGGAGATGAACACTGAAGCTTTCTTT. The entire variable domain, with the rest obtained from reference TRBV28 and TRBJ1-1, is as follows: DVKVTQSSRYLVKRTGEKVFLECVQDMDHENMFWYRQDPGLGLRLIYFSYDVKMKEKGDIPEGYSVSREKKERFSLILESASTNQTSMYLCASSLGDWEMNTEAFFGQGTRLTVV.

The chain employs TRBV4-2 and TRBJ1-5; D is possibly TRBD1 (5 bases). The CDR3 totals 14 residues. Germline V lookup: CDR1 LGHNA, CDR2 YNFKEQ. With 4 bases removed from V and 5 bases from J, the gap between germline ends came to 12 bases. The CDR3 sequence: CASSPVGTHQPQHF. CDR3 bases: TGTGCCAGCAGCCCAGTGGGGACTCATCAGCCCCAGCATTTT.

This chain links TRBV23-1 with TRBJ2-3; TRBD1 aligns across 9 bases. TRBV23-1 is placed among ORFs of uncertain function. The J segment lost 2 bases and the V segment lost 0 bases, leaving 9 bases of the junction unmatched. This CDR3 region has 18 residues. CDR3 coding DNA: TGCGCCAGCAGTCAATCCGACCGGACAGGGGACTTCACAGATACGCAGTATTTT. Translating it yields CASSQSDRTGDFTDTQYF.

V gene TRBV24-1 combines with J gene TRBJ2-3, with D maybe TRBD1 (6 bases). V was clipped by 4 bases and J by 3 bases, with 16 bases between them. The V gene's germline CDR1 is KGHDR and CDR2 SFDVKD. CDR3 length: 16 residues. In DNA form, the CDR3 reads TGTGCCACCAGTGACCTCGGACAGCACGGGACAGATACGCAGTATTTT. Encoded protein: CATSDLGQHGTDTQYF.

The gene calls are TRBV2 and TRBJ1-2; the D gene is possibly TRBD1 (5 bases). CDR1 SNHLY and CDR2 FYNNEI come from the germline V gene. V lost 7 bases to trimming and J lost 5 bases, with 14 bases between them. The length of the CDR3 is 13 residues. CDR3 sequence: CASNIRTSYGYTF. In DNA form, the CDR3 reads TGTGCCAGCAACATCAGGACAAGTTATGGCTACACCTTC.

The chain is built from TRBV5-1 and TRBJ2-1; TRBD2 might be the D (5 bases). The germline V and J ends were trimmed by 4 bases and 8 bases, with 16 bases remaining between them. This CDR3 has 14 amino acids. Germline V lookup: CDR1 SGHRS, CDR2 YFSETQ. The CDR3 DNA reads as TGCGCCAGCAGCCCGGGGTTAGCGTCCGATGAGCAGTTCTTC. Protein product: CASSPGLASDEQFF.

The rearrangement links TRBV5-4 to TRBJ2-2; 8 bases align to TRBD1. J was trimmed by 1 base and V by 1 base; bases with no gene match: 3. Germline V lookup: CDR1 SGHNT, CDR2 YYREEE (reference sequence). The CDR3 loop spans 16 amino acids. CDR3 bases: TGTGCCAGCAGCTTGCCCGGGACAGGGAACACCGGGGAGCTGTTTTTT. Amino acid sequence: CASSLPGTGNTGELFF.

Only a few counts were recorded for this clone. V and J are TRBV7-9 and TRBJ2-1; unclear D gene. Germline CDR1 SEHNR, CDR2 FQNEAQ (reference sequence). V was cut by 2 bases and J by 6 bases, with 5 bases left in between. The CDR3 has 12 residues. The CDR3 loop is CASSLSSNEQFF. The CDR3 nucleotides read TGTGCCAGCAGCTTATCCAGCAATGAGCAGTTCTTC. Full variable domain (rest looked up from reference TRBV7-9 and TRBJ2-1): DTGVSQNPRHKITKRGQNVTFRCDPISEHNRLYWYRQTLGQGPEFLTYFQNEAQLEKSRLLSDRFSAERPKGSFSTLEIQRTEQGDSAMYLCASSLSSNEQFFGPGTRLTVL.

The V and J genes are TRBV7-2 and TRBJ1-3, with 8 bases fitting TRBD1. The CDR3 spans 15 residues. The V gene's germline CDR1 is SGHTA and CDR2 FQGNSA. V was clipped by 4 bases and J by 4 bases; unmatched bases: 6. This CDR3 is CASSSRDRPGNTIYF. The CDR3 DNA follows: TGTGCCAGCAGCTCTAGGGACAGGCCCGGAAACACCATATATTTT.

The rearrangement uses TRBV5-1 and TRBJ2-2; TRBD2 might be the D (6 bases). V gave up 4 bases and J gave up 1 base, with 11 bases separating them. The CDR3 is 15 amino acids. Per germline, CDR1 SGHRS and CDR2 YFSETQ. The CDR3 reads CASSQGGGNTGELFF. The CDR3 bases are TGCGCCAGCAGCCAGGGAGGTGGGAACACCGGGGAGCTGTTTTTT.

The chain combines TRBV19 with TRBJ2-1; D is possibly TRBD2 (6 bases). The CDR3 runs 16 residues. Looked up from germline, CDR1 is LNHDA and CDR2 is SQIVND (reference sequence). Trimming left V 6 bases short and J 0 bases short, with 15 bases between. In DNA form, the CDR3 reads TGTGCCAGTAGCACCCTAGCGACCAGCTCCTACAATGAGCAGTTCTTC. The encoded protein is CASSTLATSSYNEQFF.

The chain has TRBV9 and TRBJ2-7, with D perhaps TRBD1 (5 bases). Trimming left V 4 bases short and J 4 bases short, with 12 bases between. The CDR3 length is 13 residues. Germline V lookup: CDR1 SGDLS, CDR2 YYNGEE. CDR3 in amino acids: CASSPSGAYEQYF. CDR3 nucleotide sequence: TGTGCCAGCAGCCCGAGTGGGGCTTACGAGCAGTACTTC.

The CDR3 is CASSERRRTSGSEQFF. The DNA of the CDR3 is TGTGCCAGCAGTGAAAGAAGGAGGACTAGCGGGAGTGAGCAGTTCTTC. The rearrangement links TRBV6-1 to TRBJ2-1; 13 bases are a match to TRBD2. This CDR3 has 16 residues. V was clipped by 2 bases and J by 9 bases; unmatched bases: 7. CDR1 is MNHNS, CDR2 SASEGT, per germline.

The chain joins TRBV7-9 to TRBJ1-6, with 9 bases aligning to TRBD1. The CDR3 runs to 16 residues. Germline-derived CDR1 and CDR2 are SEHNR and FQNEAQ (reference sequence). V lost 3 bases to trimming and J lost 5 bases; unmatched junction nucleotides: 5. The CDR3 is CASSLATGGNNSPLHF. CDR3 DNA: TGTGCCAGCAGCTTGGCGACAGGGGGAAATAATTCACCCCTCCACTTT.

This sequence joins TRBV5-4 and TRBJ1-2; 8 bases fit TRBD1. J lost 5 bases, V lost 2 bases, and 14 bases had no gene match. Germline V CDR1 and CDR2: SGHNT, YYREEE (reference sequence). The length of the CDR3 is 17 residues. The CDR3 is CASSFLSLDRESYGYTF. CDR3 nucleotides: TGTGCCAGCAGCTTTTTGTCCCTGGACAGGGAGTCATATGGCTACACCTTC.

The chain uses TRBV25-1 and TRBJ2-1; D might be TRBD2 (6 bases). V was pared by 3 bases and J by 3 bases, with 15 bases between. The CDR3 runs 16 residues. Germline CDR1 reads MGHDK; CDR2 reads SYGVNS. The CDR3 reads CASSEGIAVNYNEQFF. CDR3 in DNA: TGTGCCAGCAGTGAGGGAATAGCGGTAAACTACAATGAGCAGTTCTTC.

V gene TRBV5-1 combines with J gene TRBJ2-6; D is perhaps TRBD1 (5 bases). V lost 0 bases to trimming and J lost 2 bases, with 6 bases between them. This CDR3 has 15 residues. Germline values: CDR1 SGHRS, CDR2 YFSETQ. The CDR3 loop reads CASSLEGPGANVLTF. In nucleotides, the CDR3 is TGCGCCAGCAGCTTGGAGGGGCCTGGGGCCAACGTCCTGACTTTC.

The gene calls are TRBV2 and TRBJ1-2; a possible D gene is TRBD1 (5 bases). The CDR3 length is 17 residues. V lost 1 base to trimming and J lost 4 bases, with 19 bases between them. From germline, CDR1 is SNHLY and CDR2 FYNNEI. CDR3 nucleotide sequence: TGTGCCAGCAGTGAAGATGCCGGACAACAGATAACCTATGGCTACACCTTC. It codes for CASSEDAGQQITYGYTF.

This clone was picked up one time. The chain couples TRBV7-3 to TRBJ2-1; TRBD1 is a possible D gene (6 bases). In germline, CDR1 is SGHTA, CDR2 FQGTGA. This CDR3 spans 15 amino acids. V was pared by 6 bases and J by 2 bases, with 14 bases between. In DNA, the CDR3 is TGTGCCAGCAGTCCTCGACAGGAGCCCTACAATGAGCAGTTCTTC. This encodes CASSPRQEPYNEQFF.